This paragraph covers one TCR beta chain sequence. This clone was observed once. Its antigen is currently not known. Per-base quality was not reported, and no clone a single base away is much larger than it. The V end loses 4 bases and the J end loses 5 bases, and a stretch of 15 bases separates them. CDR1 is given as SGHNT and CDR2 as YYREEE, both from the germline V gene (reference sequence). The CDR3 runs 14 amino acids, cysteine and phenylalanine included. Kept here is only the CDR3 DNA, which spans 42 bases and is read in frame from base 1. This entry belongs to a study of blood T cell repertoires in COVID-19 (dated by TCRdb to 2018 to 2021). Some background on the complete study: Collaborator samples came from the United States, Italy and Spain and covered acute and convalescent phases of COVID-19. The prospective study material was composed of cDNA or gDNA derived from T cells, B-cell-depleted T cells, or PBMCs. Subjects who had been exposed to COVID-19, were actively infected with it, or had recovered from it provided the deeply sampled blood TCRbeta repertoires that made up the dataset. A freely available public database, intended as a resource for researchers studying the immune response to SARS-CoV-2, is where the repertoires were released. Samples were obtained from the ongoing ImmuneRACE study (first 160 participants) and from 1,200 or so subjects provided by 6 global collaborators. The sample metadata nearly always contained a de-identified subject ID, COVID-19 status, age in years and sex. Where HLA class I and class II types were available, the types were taken from metadata supplied by the sample provider, not from assay-based typing.

Each collaborating institution followed its own protocols to collect whole blood in K2EDTA tubes. Collaborator samples were shipped for TCRbeta analysis as frozen whole blood, isolated PBMCs, or DNA extracted from either sample type. The immunoSEQ Assay, a bias-controlled multiplex PCR, was used to amplify TCRbeta CDR3 regions from genomic DNA. Per the original workflow: Within the assay, amplification of reference gene primers was used to estimate how many nucleated cells each sample contained. To quantify the absolute abundance of each unique TCRbeta CDR3 rearrangement, sequence reads were collapsed and filtered. For each sample, productive Simpson clonality was calculated as the square root of Simpson's diversity index over productive rearrangements. Drawn from immuneACCESS, this table holds only the in-frame rearrangements with V and J called that TCRdb kept. Clones are partly lost; checked studies trace under half to an unresolved V gene and leave the rest unexplained. Clone size and the V and J calls come from that table; the DNA yielded D and trimming. The sample table contains approximately 94,000 clones; only one count was recorded for roughly 92% of them. Over 2% of the sample is in the top ten clones.

What the study reported, not specific to this receptor: The amount of clinical and demographic metadata varied by source and participant and was provided uncurated.

Sequenced: peripheral blood. The receptor comes from a man in his forties or fifties with active COVID-19. The rearrangement combines TRBV5-4 with TRBJ1-2, with TRBD1 perhaps the D gene, on 6 matching bases. Here is the DNA: TGTGCCAGCAGCGCCTGGGACATCCCTTATGGCTACACCTTC. Translated, this gives CASSAWDIPYGYTF.